One sample yielded the 28 T cell receptor beta chains listed below, sequenced in a study of CD8+CD57+ T cells in acquired aplastic anemia. The authors sequenced patients whose flow cytometry had shown CD8+CD57+ cell expansion. TCR beta VDJ and CDR3 were profiled, and genomic DNA was the template. MiXCR was run by TCRdb on the reads, yielding one entry per CDR3 protein. The sample comprises around 500,000 distinct CDR3 sequences, roughly 34% of which are singletons, and around 0.82% rests with the top ten. The sequencing sample was made of sorted CD4+, CD8+, or CD8+CD57+ T cells (not recorded which) from PBMCs. The receptor set was obtained from a human donor with aplastic anemia.

This clonotype was seen ten or more times. Germline and junction disagree at one end, which may indicate a read error. The chain recombines TRBV5-1 with TRBJ1-2; 8 bases fit TRBD1. The CDR3 covers 12 residues. Germline CDR1 SGHRS, CDR2 YFSETQ. Here the CDR3 DNA reads TGCGCCAGCAGCTCCCTGGGGGGACAGGACAACTTC. Translating gives CASSSLGGQDNF.

The rearrangement links TRBV7-8 to TRBJ2-2, with 10 bases that match TRBD2. The CDR3 spans 17 residues. Germline assignment: CDR1 SGHVS and CDR2 FQNEAQ. Trimming cost V 0 bases and J 2 bases; bases outside gene matches: 3. The DNA of the CDR3 is TGTGCCAGCAGCTTAGCTCTAGCGGGGGTCAACACCGGGGAGCTGTTTTTT. Protein sequence: CASSLALAGVNTGELFF.

This chain uses TRBV24-1 with TRBJ1-6; D is uncertain. The V gene lost 5 bases and the J gene lost 4 bases, with 8 bases spanning the gap. The CDR3 is 14 amino acids. Germline CDR1 reads KGHDR; CDR2 reads SFDVKD. The DNA of the CDR3 is TGTGCCACCAGTGTTTTCGGGTATAATTCACCCCTCCACTTT. This gives the protein CATSVFGYNSPLHF.

Of note for this clonotype: Since a much larger clone is just one base distant, this may be a read error. V is TRBV4-1 and J is TRBJ2-7, with TRBD1 identical over 8 bases. The CDR3 contains 15 residues. Germline V gives CDR1 MGHRA, CDR2 YSYEKL. The CDR3 nucleotides read TGCGCCGGCAGCCAGGGACTGACAGGGGTGGCCGAGCAGTACTTC. Protein product: CAGSQGLTGVAEQYF.

This clonotype has at least ten counts. This rearrangement joins TRBV29-1 to TRBJ2-5; D is ambiguous. Trimming removed 6 bases from V and 5 bases from J, with 16 bases in between. This CDR3 has 13 residues. From germline, CDR1 is SQVTM and CDR2 ANQGSEA. CDR3 sequence (DNA): TGCAGCGTAATGGCCCTAGAAGGGGAGACCCAGTACTTC. Protein: CSVMALEGETQYF.

The chain carries TRBV30 and TRBJ2-7; D assignment may be TRBD1 or TRBD2 (5 bases each). The germline V gene has CDR1 GTSNPN and CDR2 SVGIG (reference sequence). V was clipped by 1 base and J by 4 bases, with 14 bases between them. CDR3 length: 14 amino acids. The DNA of the CDR3 is TGTGCCTGGAGTGGGGGGATCTACAATTACGAGCAGTACTTC. Its translation is CAWSGGIYNYEQYF.

This clonotype was seen at least ten times. This rearrangement joins TRBV29-1 to TRBJ1-3, with D possibly TRBD1 on 6 matching bases. The ends were cut back, 3 bases at V and 3 bases at J, with 15 bases in the middle. The CDR3 is 15 amino acids. Looked up from germline, CDR1 is SQVTM and CDR2 is ANQGSEA. The CDR3 is CSVEEFGGFGNTIYF. The CDR3 nucleotides read TGCAGCGTTGAGGAGTTCGGGGGCTTTGGAAACACCATATATTTT.

There are a few counts of this clonotype. The chain's CDR3 is CASSQQGARFSVGGYTF. As DNA, the CDR3 is TGTGCCAGCAGCCAACAGGGGGCGAGGTTTTCAGTAGGTGGCTACACCTTC. The chain employs TRBV14 and TRBJ1-2; 8 bases match TRBD1. CDR1 SGHDN and CDR2 FVKESK come from the germline V gene. Trimming took 2 bases from V and 7 from J; bases not matched to a gene: 15. The CDR3 has 17 residues.

Regarding this clonotype: Since the CDR3 does not end with the conserved phenylalanine or tryptophan, this likely comes from a read error. The chain combines TRBV5-1 with TRBJ2-5; D gene uncertain. The CDR3 loop spans 15 amino acids. Germline assignment: CDR1 SGHRS and CDR2 YFSETQ. Trimming took off 1 base at V and 4 bases at J, with 14 bases between the two ends. The CDR3 is CASSLRAGLRETQYL. The CDR3 bases are TGCGCCAGCAGCTTGAGGGCAGGTCTTCGAGAGACCCAGTACCTC.

The chain has TRBV14 and TRBJ1-1; D is unclear. Trimming took off 1 base at V and 0 bases at J, with 12 bases between the two ends. The CDR3 has 16 residues. The germline V gene encodes CDR1 SGHDN and CDR2 FVKESK. The DNA for the CDR3 is TGTGCCAGCAGCCAAGGAAGGCCACGATTGAACACTGAAGCTTTCTTT. Translated, it gives CASSQGRPRLNTEAFF.

This clonotype was observed at least ten times. V is TRBV7-2 and J is TRBJ2-7; unclear D gene. The CDR3 covers 12 residues. V lost 2 bases, J lost 2 bases, and 4 bases lay in between. The germline gives CDR1 SGHTA, CDR2 FQGNSA. CDR3 nucleotide sequence: TGTGCCAGCAGCTTATCGGCCTACGAGCAGTACTTC. Protein: CASSLSAYEQYF.

This clonotype has a single count. Here the CDR3 omits its conserved ending phenylalanine or tryptophan, so a read error is the likely source. The chain employs TRBV2 and TRBJ1-1, with a weak D call TRBD1 (6 bases). This CDR3 region has 12 residues. V lost 7 bases and J lost 8, with 14 bases in between. Looked up from germline, CDR1 is SNHLY and CDR2 is FYNNEI. CDR3 DNA sequence: TGTGCCAGCATCCTCCCCGGGGGCGAAGCTTTCCTT. The encoded protein is CASILPGGEAFL.

V is TRBV5-1 and J is TRBJ1-1; D gene unclear. With 0 bases removed from V and 3 bases from J, the gap between germline ends came to 6 bases. The CDR3 has 13 amino acids. Per the germline V gene, CDR1 is SGHRS and CDR2 is YFSETQ. CDR3 in amino acids: CASSLGQHTEAFF. CDR3 sequence (DNA): TGCGCCAGCAGCTTGGGACAACACACTGAAGCTTTCTTT.

In regard to this clonotype: Possible read error: a much larger clone is one base away. The rearrangement uses TRBV4-1 and TRBJ2-7; the D gene is possibly TRBD2 (5 bases). The CDR3 loop spans 15 amino acids. Germline assignment: CDR1 MGHRA and CDR2 YSYEKL. Here the CDR3 reads CANSQVPGNTYEQYF. The CDR3 coding sequence is TGCGCCAACAGCCAAGTTCCCGGGAACACCTACGAGCAGTACTTC.

A few counts support this clonotype. The chain combines TRBV30 with TRBJ1-1, with D perhaps TRBD1 (6 bases). The CDR3 has 13 residues. CDR1 is GTSNPN, CDR2 SVGIG, per germline (reference sequence). The ends were cut back, 1 base at V and 1 base at J, with 7 bases in the middle. CDR3 bases: TGTGCCTGGAGTGCACAGGGGAACACTGAAGCTTTCTTT. Encoded protein: CAWSAQGNTEAFF.

This chain connects TRBV2 to TRBJ2-5; D may be TRBD2 (6 bases). Germline V gene sequence: CDR1 SNHLY, CDR2 FYNNEI. The CDR3 spans 14 residues. V dropped 0 bases and J dropped 5 bases, with 10 bases sitting between them. CDR3 DNA: TGTGCCAGCAGTGAAGCCCCTCTAGCGGAGACCCAGTACTTC. As protein: CASSEAPLAETQYF.

The CDR3: CASTITGAKNTEAFF. DNA for the CDR3: TGTGCCAGCACCATTACAGGGGCAAAGAACACTGAAGCTTTCTTT. The chain links TRBV3-1 to TRBJ1-1; 7 nucleotides line up with TRBD1. CDR1 is LGHDT, CDR2 YNNKEL, per germline (reference sequence). This CDR3 is 15 amino acids long. Trimming took 7 bases from V and 1 from J; bases not matched to a gene: 9.

This clonotype was found a few times. The rearrangement uses TRBV12-5 and TRBJ2-7; D could derive from TRBD1 or TRBD2 (5 bases each). Looked up from germline, CDR1 is LGHNT and CDR2 is FRNRAP. V gave up 0 bases and J gave up 1 base, with 13 bases separating them. There are 16 residues in the CDR3. CDR3 sequence reads: CASGLVVAGSSYEQYF. Written as DNA, the CDR3 is TGTGCTAGTGGTTTGGTCGTGGCAGGGAGTTCCTACGAGCAGTACTTC.

A word on this clonotype: The conserved phenylalanine or tryptophan normally closing the CDR3 is absent here, so this likely arose from a read error. The DNA is left out, because the CDR3 cannot be placed on it with certainty; the CDR3 is given as TCRdb lists it. The CDR3 protein is CASSEVPQ. The V gene is TRBV2, the J gene TRBJ1-3. CDR1 is SNHLY and CDR2 is FYNNEI in the germline V gene. Counting both end residues, the CDR3 totals 8 amino acids.

The genes are TRBV15 and TRBJ2-5; TRBD1 matches 8 bases. The CDR3 consists of 15 residues. CDR1 LNHNV and CDR2 YYDKDF come from the germline V gene (reference sequence). The V gene end was trimmed by 4 bases and the J gene end by 2 bases; junction bases not matched to a gene: 6. The DNA of the CDR3 is TGTGCCACCAGCACCAAGCGACAGGGGCAAGAGACCCAGTACTTC. Amino acid sequence: CATSTKRQGQETQYF.

The rearrangement links TRBV28 to TRBJ1-2; D perhaps matches TRBD1 (6 bases). The CDR3 runs to 16 residues. V was pared by 5 bases and J by 0 bases, with 16 bases between. Germline CDR1 MDHEN, CDR2 SYDVKM. The CDR3 spells CASSAHRQEANYGYTF. CDR3 DNA sequence: TGTGCCAGCAGTGCCCATCGACAGGAGGCTAACTATGGCTACACCTTC.

The chain recombines TRBV7-2 with TRBJ2-1; TRBD1 is a possible D gene (6 bases). Per germline, CDR1 SGHTA and CDR2 FQGNSA. Trimming took 5 bases from V and 4 from J, leaving 12 bases between them. CDR3 length: 14 residues. The CDR3 sequence is CASSPTGTYNEQFF. CDR3 DNA: TGTGCCAGCAGCCCCACAGGGACGTACAATGAGCAGTTCTTC.

On this clonotype itself: This may come from a read error, since a much larger clone is one base off. This chain joins TRBV15 and TRBJ2-1; D is possibly TRBD2 (6 bases). The CDR3 loop spans 14 amino acids. Germline CDR1 LNHNV, CDR2 YYDKDF (reference sequence). CDR3 loop: CTTSREGLYNEQFF. The CDR3 DNA reads as TGTACCACCAGCAGAGAGGGACTGTACAATGAGCAGTTCTTC.

The sample holds many counts of this clonotype. The chain has TRBV20-1 and TRBJ2-7, with 7 positions matching TRBD1. This CDR3 region has 14 residues. With 0 bases clipped from V and 3 bases from J, the junction kept 5 bases outside the gene matches. The germline V gene has CDR1 DFQATT and CDR2 SNEGSKA (reference sequence). This chain's CDR3 is CSARDSDRVYEQYF. CDR3 in DNA: TGCAGTGCTAGAGATTCAGACAGGGTCTACGAGCAGTACTTC.

This clonotype has at least ten counts. This rearrangement joins TRBV9 to TRBJ1-5; D remains unclear. CDR1 is SGDLS and CDR2 is YYNGEE in the germline V gene. Trimming stripped 0 bases from V and 6 bases from J, with 10 bases between. This CDR3 is built from 14 residues. The CDR3: CASSVDVSGQPQHF. CDR3 DNA sequence: TGTGCCAGCAGCGTAGATGTGTCGGGTCAGCCCCAGCATTTT.

The CDR3 sequence: CASSLVLAGGQEETQYF. CDR3 sequence (DNA): TGTGCCAGCAGCTTGGTGCTAGCGGGGGGCCAGGAAGAGACCCAGTACTTC. The chain carries TRBV5-5 and TRBJ2-5, with 11 nucleotides matching TRBD2. CDR1 is SGHKS and CDR2 is YYEKEE in the germline V gene (reference sequence). The CDR3 covers 17 residues. Germline trimming cut 0 bases from V and 3 bases from J; bases unmatched to any gene: 7.

Many counts were recorded for this clonotype. The V call is TRBV30, the J call TRBJ2-7; D gene uncertain. The CDR3 spans 11 residues. The germline V gene encodes CDR1 GTSNPN and CDR2 SVGIG (reference sequence). Trimming pared 0 bases from V and 4 bases from J, leaving 4 bases between. For the CDR3, the DNA is TGTGCCTGGAGTGTAGGATACGAGCAGTACTTC. This codes for CAWSVGYEQYF. Drawing the rest from reference TRBV30 and TRBJ2-7, the complete variable domain is SQTIHQWPATLVQPVGSPLSLECTVEGTSNPNLYWYRQAAGRGLQLLFYSVGIGQISSEVPQNLSASRPQDRQFILSSKKLLLSDSGFYLCAWSVGYEQYFGPGTRLTVT.

CDR3 sequence (DNA): TGTGCCAGCGGTTTTGTGGATACGCAGTATTTT. It yields the protein CASGFVDTQYF. This chain joins TRBV7-9 and TRBJ2-3; D gene ambiguous. Germline-derived CDR1 and CDR2 are SEHNR and FQNEAQ (reference sequence). V was shortened by 8 bases and J by 6 bases, with 9 bases between the two germline ends. The CDR3 has 11 residues.